A single sample gave rise to the 30 T cell receptor beta chains below, sequenced in a study of post-analysis software for immune sequencing data. Unique molecular identifiers tagged the TCR beta cDNA libraries. TCRdb redid the calling of the PCR reads with MiXCR, one entry per CDR3 protein. Among around 770,000 distinct CDR3 sequences, 46% were seen once, and the ten largest hold 4.9%. Study-wide results and limits: Four or five TRBV segments were more frequent in patients than controls; TRBV5-6, TRBV5-1 and TRBV20-1 belonged to this group.

The antigens these receptors bind are not known. The sample comprised blood. The receptors here all came from a girl aged 5 to 17 with multiple sclerosis.

The chain links TRBV5-1 to TRBJ1-5, with TRBD1 identical over 7 bases. J was trimmed by 4 bases and V by 4 bases; bases with no gene match: 8. The germline V gene has CDR1 SGHRS and CDR2 YFSETQ. This CDR3 comprises 15 residues. CDR3 amino acids: CASSLAGTVNQPQHF. The CDR3 DNA follows: TGCGCCAGCAGCCTAGCCGGGACAGTAAATCAGCCCCAGCATTTT.

The V gene is TRBV3-1, the J gene TRBJ2-1; 12 bases are shared with TRBD2. The junction had 10 bases not matched to a gene; V was cut back by 4 bases and J by 3 bases. Germline-derived CDR1 and CDR2 are LGHDT and YNNKEL (reference sequence). The CDR3 loop spans 18 amino acids. The CDR3 nucleotides read TGTGCCAGCAGCCCCTCCGGGACTAGCGGGTCCTTCTACAATGAGCAGTTCTTC. Translating gives CASSPSGTSGSFYNEQFF.

V is TRBV12-3 or TRBV12-4 and J is TRBJ1-1; the D is unclear. V was shortened by 0 bases and J by 4 bases, with 12 bases between the two germline ends. This CDR3 is 15 amino acids long. The CDR3 DNA reads TGTGCCAGCAGTTTAGCGGACCCTTGGGGCACTGAAGCTTTCTTT. Translated, it gives CASSLADPWGTEAFF.

This clonotype has more than one count but fewer than ten. The J gene is TRBJ2-1, the V gene TRBV27; TRBD1 matches at 8 bases. V lost 8 bases, J lost 6 bases, and 18 bases stayed unmatched. The CDR3 runs 17 residues. The germline V gene has CDR1 MNHEY and CDR2 SMNVEV (reference sequence). CDR3 nucleotides: TGTGCCAGCTCAGGTGGGGGTGCAGGGGGCGTCGGCAATGAGCAGTTCTTC. Amino acids: CASSGGGAGGVGNEQFF.

This clonotype was found a few times. The chain uses TRBV6-5 and TRBJ2-7, with TRBD2 identical over 8 bases. Germline trimming cut 6 bases from V and 0 bases from J; bases unmatched to any gene: 7. Germline V lookup: CDR1 MNHEY, CDR2 SVGAGI. The length of the CDR3 is 15 residues. Here the CDR3 reads CASRRERESSYEQYF. The CDR3, as DNA: TGTGCCAGCAGACGAGAGCGGGAGAGCTCCTACGAGCAGTACTTC.

CDR3 bases: TGTGCCAGCAGTTATTTTCCCAGGACTAGCGGGAAGGAAGAGACCCAGTACTTC. It yields the protein CASSYFPRTSGKEETQYF. The rearrangement uses TRBV6-5 and TRBJ2-5; 12 nucleotides agree with TRBD2. Looked up from germline, CDR1 is MNHEY and CDR2 is SVGAGI. This CDR3 has 18 residues. The J segment lost 3 bases and the V segment lost 3 bases, leaving 11 bases of the junction unmatched.

This clonotype was counted a single time. The chain couples TRBV11-2 to TRBJ2-7, with 12 bases that match TRBD2. Unmatched junction bases numbered 8, after V lost 2 bases and J lost 6 bases. CDR3 length: 16 residues. The germline V gene encodes CDR1 SGHAT and CDR2 FQNNGV. This CDR3 is CASSLSWTSGTSEQYF. In nucleotides, the CDR3 is TGTGCCAGCAGCTTATCCTGGACTAGCGGGACAAGCGAGCAGTACTTC.

The gene calls are TRBV20-1 and TRBJ2-7; TRBD2 aligns across 7 bases. Germline V CDR1 and CDR2: DFQATT, SNEGSKA (reference sequence). V lost 0 bases to trimming and J lost 1 base; unmatched junction nucleotides: 6. The CDR3 has 15 amino acids. CDR3 nucleotides: TGCAGTGCTAGAGATGGGGGAGGGGATTCCTACGAGCAGTACTTC. This translates into CSARDGGGDSYEQYF.

J is TRBJ2-5 and V is TRBV5-1, with 13 bases matching TRBD2. Losses at the gene ends were 3 bases for V and 11 bases for J; bases not matched to a gene: 13. From germline, CDR1 is SGHRS and CDR2 YFSETQ. The CDR3 has 16 amino acids. Here the CDR3 DNA reads TGCGCCAGCAGCTCTGGACTAGCGGGAGTCTCGGGGGAGCAGTACTTC. Translation gives CASSSGLAGVSGEQYF.

This clonotype was seen more than once but under ten times. This chain's CDR3 is CASSFGGGTYEQYF. The DNA for the CDR3 is TGTGCCAGCAGTTTCGGGGGCGGCACCTACGAGCAGTACTTC. The J gene is TRBJ2-7, the V gene TRBV12-3 or TRBV12-4; either TRBD1 or TRBD2 may fit D (6 bases each). The CDR3 spans 14 residues. Trimming removed 3 bases from V and 2 bases from J, with 11 bases in between.

This clonotype has just a few counts. V gene TRBV3-1 combines with J gene TRBJ2-1, with D hard to call. V was shortened by 3 bases and J by 3 bases, with 3 bases between the two germline ends. This CDR3 is built from 12 residues. Germline values: CDR1 LGHDT, CDR2 YNNKEL (reference sequence). As DNA, the CDR3 is TGTGCCAGCAGCCAGTTCTACAATGAGCAGTTCTTC. This translates into CASSQFYNEQFF.

This clonotype was counted between two and nine times. The chain uses TRBV7-9 and TRBJ2-3; possibly TRBD1 for D (5 bases). The CDR3 is 16 amino acids. The germline V gene has CDR1 SEHNR and CDR2 FQNEAQ (reference sequence). Trimming left V 4 bases short and J 4 bases short, with 18 bases between. The CDR3 spells CASSSIAGILPDTQYF. The CDR3 nucleotides read TGTGCCAGCAGCTCGATAGCAGGGATTTTGCCAGATACGCAGTATTTT.

The rearrangement uses TRBV4-1 and TRBJ2-3; 8 bases are a match to TRBD1. Germline trimming cut 3 bases from V and 0 bases from J; bases unmatched to any gene: 5. This CDR3 has 16 residues. Germline values: CDR1 MGHRA, CDR2 YSYEKL. CDR3 nucleotides: TGCGCCAGCAGCCAGTCGGACAGGGCCAGCACAGATACGCAGTATTTT. Translation: CASSQSDRASTDTQYF.

The rearrangement links TRBV29-1 to TRBJ2-7; the D is unclear. Trimming left V 6 bases short and J 10 bases short, with 16 bases between. The CDR3 has 11 amino acids. From germline, CDR1 is SQVTM and CDR2 ANQGSEA. CDR3 region: CSVGPSEAQYF. In nucleotides, the CDR3 is TGCAGCGTGGGCCCCTCCGAGGCCCAGTACTTC.

The V gene is TRBV25-1, the J gene TRBJ1-1, with 12 bases aligning to TRBD1. V gave up 6 bases and J gave up 4 bases; unmatched junction bases: 9. The CDR3 covers 16 residues. Germline V gene sequence: CDR1 MGHDK, CDR2 SYGVNS. For the CDR3, the DNA is TGTGCCAGCAGCGAAGGTGGGACAGGGGGCTTCACTGAAGCTTTCTTT. Its protein is CASSEGGTGGFTEAFF.

In its sample, this clonotype was seen a few times. The chain carries TRBV3-1 and TRBJ2-7, with D perhaps matching TRBD1 or TRBD2 (5 bases each). Trimming left V 0 bases short and J 6 bases short, with 18 bases between. CDR1 and CDR2 (germline): LGHDT, YNNKEL (reference sequence). The CDR3 length is 16 residues. In DNA form, the CDR3 reads TGTGCCAGCAGCCAAGATCTTGGCAGGGAGCTGGTCGAGCAGTACTTC. Its translation is CASSQDLGRELVEQYF.

This clonotype was counted once. The chain employs TRBV29-1 and TRBJ2-4; 7 nucleotides match TRBD2. Germline-derived CDR1 and CDR2 are SQVTM and ANQGSEA. The CDR3 totals 16 residues. After removal of 4 bases from V and 13 bases from J, the junction contained 22 bases not matched to a gene. CDR3 protein: CSVVLSGINRWDEQYF. In DNA form, the CDR3 reads TGCAGCGTTGTCTTAAGCGGGATAAACCGATGGGATGAGCAGTACTTC.

CDR3 loop: CASSQDRTAGDEQFF. The CDR3 nucleotides read TGCGCCAGCAGCCAGGACCGGACAGCGGGAGATGAGCAGTTCTTC. V gene TRBV4-3 combines with J gene TRBJ2-1; 8 positions agree with TRBD2. From germline, CDR1 is LGHNA and CDR2 YSLEER. The CDR3 loop spans 15 amino acids. J gave up 8 bases and V 3 bases, and 9 bases lay outside the gene matches.

This chain links TRBV15 with TRBJ2-7; D perhaps matches TRBD2 (6 bases). This CDR3 spans 14 amino acids. Germline lookup yields CDR1 LNHNV and CDR2 YYDKDF (reference sequence). The V end was cut by 5 bases, the J end by 5 bases, with 16 bases between. CDR3 nucleotide sequence: TGTGCCACCAGCGGGCGGGACGGTTCCCACGAGCAGTACTTC. It is translated as CATSGRDGSHEQYF.

This clonotype was counted only a few times. The rearrangement uses TRBV20-1 and TRBJ2-1; a possible D gene is TRBD2 (5 bases). Between the trimmed V and J ends, which lost 1 base and 9 bases, there was a span of 25 bases. The germline CDR1 and CDR2 sequences are DFQATT and SNEGSKA (reference sequence). CDR3 length: 17 residues. CDR3 bases: TGCAGTGCTAGAGGAATGTTGGACTTCCAAACCTACGGTGAGCAGTTCTTC. This gives the protein CSARGMLDFQTYGEQFF.

This chain links TRBV29-1 with TRBJ1-3, with 7 bases lining up with TRBD1. The germline gives CDR1 SQVTM, CDR2 ANQGSEA. CDR3 length: 13 residues. J lost 3 bases, V lost 5 bases, and 4 bases had no gene match. The CDR3 protein is CSVTGAGGNTIYF. Written as DNA, the CDR3 is TGCAGCGTTACAGGGGCCGGTGGAAACACCATATATTTT.

This clonotype came up a few times. The chain uses TRBV28 and TRBJ2-4; 9 nucleotides match TRBD2. There are 14 residues in the CDR3. Trimming at V came to 7 bases and at J to 13 bases, leaving 14 bases not matched to a gene. Looked up from germline, CDR1 is MDHEN and CDR2 is SYDVKM. The CDR3 bases are TGTGCCAGCACAGAAGAATTAGCGGGAGCCATGCAGTACTTC. It codes for CASTEELAGAMQYF.

The table lists this clonotype with a few counts. The chain couples TRBV20-1 to TRBJ1-2; 9 bases agree with TRBD1. CDR3 length equals 14 residues. V shed 6 bases, J shed 2 bases, and the junction held 7 bases outside the gene matches. CDR1 is DFQATT and CDR2 is SNEGSKA in the germline V gene (reference sequence). This CDR3 reads CSATTGGGNYGYTF. DNA for the CDR3: TGCAGTGCCACGACAGGGGGGGGGAACTATGGCTACACCTTC.

The V and J genes are TRBV6-5 and TRBJ2-1; D not resolved. This CDR3 is 13 amino acids long. Trimming cost V 0 bases and J 8 bases, with 8 bases left between them. CDR1 is MNHEY, CDR2 SVGAGI, per germline. This CDR3 reads CASSYSLYDEQFF. For the CDR3, the DNA is TGTGCCAGCAGTTACTCGCTTTACGATGAGCAGTTCTTC.

V gene TRBV6-5 combines with J gene TRBJ2-7; no clear D gene. The V end was cut by 0 bases, the J end by 2 bases, with 8 bases between. The CDR3 runs to 14 residues. The V gene's germline CDR1 is MNHEY and CDR2 SVGAGI. CDR3 DNA sequence: TGTGCCAGCAGTTACTCAAGCTTAGCCTACGAGCAGTACTTC. This translates into CASSYSSLAYEQYF.

The rearrangement uses TRBV29-1 and TRBJ1-1; no reliable D call. The germline V gene has CDR1 SQVTM and CDR2 ANQGSEA. The V and J ends lost 5 bases and 5 bases respectively, with 15 bases between them. The CDR3 is 13 amino acids. CDR3 in amino acids: CSVLRSTETEAFF. The CDR3, as DNA: TGCAGCGTTTTAAGGTCGACGGAGACTGAAGCTTTCTTT.

This clonotype has only a few counts. The chain carries TRBV2 and TRBJ2-1; weak D call: TRBD1 (8 bases). The germline V gene encodes CDR1 SNHLY and CDR2 FYNNEI. Deletions cut 2 bases from V and 3 bases from J, with 23 bases between. The CDR3 is 19 amino acids. The CDR3 nucleotides are TGTGCCAGCAGTGAACCGAGACAGGGGTCAAGCGGGGTCTACAATGAGCAGTTCTTC. Translating gives CASSEPRQGSSGVYNEQFF.

This clonotype was recorded a few times. The DNA for the CDR3 is TGCGCCAGCAGCCAAGATATTTGGGGACTAGGGGCCCTGGAGCAGTACTTC. Residues: CASSQDIWGLGALEQYF. This chain uses TRBV4-3 with TRBJ2-7, with 8 nucleotides matching TRBD2. The CDR3 covers 17 residues. The V gene end was trimmed by 0 bases and the J gene end by 7 bases; junction bases not matched to a gene: 14. The germline V gene encodes CDR1 LGHNA and CDR2 YSLEER.

The genes are TRBV7-2 and TRBJ1-2, with TRBD1 matching 9 bases. With 1 base clipped from V and 6 bases from J, the junction kept 6 bases outside the gene matches. This CDR3 has 15 residues. In germline, CDR1 is SGHTA, CDR2 FQGNSA. The CDR3 reads CASSLEGGQGNGYTF. CDR3 nucleotide sequence: TGTGCCAGCAGCTTAGAAGGGGGACAGGGCAATGGCTACACCTTC.

The sample holds a few counts of this clonotype. The CDR3: CASALAGGSEQYF. Written as DNA, the CDR3 is TGTGCCAGCGCGCTAGCGGGAGGGTCCGAGCAGTACTTC. The V call is TRBV6-6, the J call TRBJ2-7, with TRBD2 matching over 12 bases. The CDR3 covers 13 residues. CDR1 and CDR2 from the germline V gene are MNHNY and SVGAGI (reference sequence). V shed 8 bases, J shed 6 bases, and the junction held 5 bases outside the gene matches.